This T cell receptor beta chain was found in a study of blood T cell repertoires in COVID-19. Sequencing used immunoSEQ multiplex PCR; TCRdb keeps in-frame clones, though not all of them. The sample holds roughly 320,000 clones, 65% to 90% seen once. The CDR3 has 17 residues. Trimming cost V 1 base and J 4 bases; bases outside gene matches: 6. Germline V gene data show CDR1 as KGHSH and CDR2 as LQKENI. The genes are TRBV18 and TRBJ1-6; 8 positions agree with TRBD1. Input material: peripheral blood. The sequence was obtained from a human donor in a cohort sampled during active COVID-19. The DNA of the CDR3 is TGTGCCAGCTCACCACTTGGACAGGGCTTGTATAATTCACCCCTCCACTTT. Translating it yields CASSPLGQGLYNSPLHF. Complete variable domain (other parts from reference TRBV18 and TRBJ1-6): NAGVMQNPRHLVRRRGQEARLRCSPMKGHSHVYWYRQLPEEGLKFMVYLQKENIIDESGMPKERFSAEFPKEGPSILRIQQVVRGDSAAYFCASSPLGQGLYNSPLHFGNGTRLTVT.